This T cell receptor beta chain comes out of a study of blood T cell repertoires in COVID-19. Turning to the study itself: Sites in the United States, Italy and Spain provided acute and convalescent COVID-19 samples.

Original processing notes: Reference gene primer amplification gave estimated nucleated cell counts. Clones were read by immunoSEQ multiplex PCR, and TCRdb kept only the in-frame ones, dropping some. The V and J calls and clone size were taken over from that table, and D and trimming were inferred from the DNA. The table has about half a million clones, around 85% seen once. This CDR3 contains 15 residues. V shed 0 bases and J 5 bases; nucleotides not matched to a gene: 4. Germline CDR1 and CDR2: MNHEY and SVGAGI. This receptor was taken from a human donor in a cohort sampled during active COVID-19. The sample was peripheral blood. The J gene is TRBJ2-7, the V gene TRBV6-5; 10 bases line up with TRBD2. CDR3 nucleotides: TGTGCCAGCAGTTACTCCAGGACTAGCGGTCACGAGCAGTACTTC. Protein product: CASSYSRTSGHEQYF.